This is a list of T cell receptor beta chains from one sample in a study of blood T cell repertoires in COVID-19. Only in-frame clones appear in the TCRdb table, and some are missing; sequencing was by immunoSEQ multiplex PCR. The top ten clones hold 5% to 6.5% of a sample with 200,000 to 250,000 clones, 80% to 90% of them seen once. The sample consisted of peripheral blood. All receptors derive from an elderly man with acute or convalescent COVID-19. Each CDR3 is given with its conserved first and last residue. The D gene is left open where the match is weak. Clone size is shown for a subset of rows, as once, few, many or a class of expanded clone.

D gene	clone size	V gene	J gene	CDR3 protein	CDR3 DNA
-	-	TRBV7-2	TRBJ2-5	CASSSFDPGGWPPETQYF	TGTGCCAGCAGCTCTTTCGACCCCGGAGGGTGGCCCCCAGAGACCCAGTACTTC
TRBD1	-	TRBV28	TRBJ1-2	CASSRTGGSVYGYTF	TGTGCCAGCAGTAGGACAGGGGGAAGTGTCTATGGCTACACCTTC
-	-	TRBV7-2	TRBJ1-3	CASSLQGRFSGNTIYF	TGTGCCAGCTCACTACAGGGTCGCTTCTCTGGAAACACCATATATTTT
-	-	TRBV5-1	TRBJ2-7	CASSPIGYEQYF	TGCGCCAGCAGCCCCATCGGCTACGAGCAGTACTTC
-	once	TRBV18	TRBJ1-6	CASSPPGSSNSPLHF	TGTGCCAGCTCACCACCCGGTTCTAGTAATTCACCCCTCCACTTT
-	-	TRBV6-5	TRBJ2-1	CASSSTGTRLFF	TGTGCCAGCAGTAGTACAGGGACACGGCTGTTCTTC
TRBD2	-	TRBV7-9	TRBJ2-3	CASSLALGTSAQYF	TGTGCCAGCAGCTTAGCGTTAGGGACTAGCGCGCAGTATTTT
-	-	TRBV19	TRBJ2-1	CASSAGTPFYNEQFF	TGTGCCAGTAGTGCCGGGACACCTTTCTACAATGAGCAGTTCTTC
-	-	TRBV11-2	TRBJ2-1	CASSPRQETSSYNEQFF	TGTGCCAGCAGCCCGCGACAGGAAACATCGAGTTACAATGAGCAGTTCTTC
TRBD1	-	TRBV19	TRBJ1-5	CASSQDRVGPQHF	TGTGCCAGCAGTCAGGACAGGGTTGGCCCCCAGCATTTT
TRBD2	-	TRBV14	TRBJ2-1	CASSQDRSSGRNEQFF	TGTGCCAGCAGCCAAGATCGTTCTAGCGGGAGAAATGAGCAGTTCTTC
TRBD2	-	TRBV7-2	TRBJ2-5	CASSLGGLVGETQYF	TGTGCCAGCAGCTTAGGGGGACTAGTAGGGGAGACCCAGTACTTC
-	-	TRBV6-4	TRBJ1-5	CASNRRGRSQPQHF	TGTGCCAGCAACAGACGGGGTAGGAGTCAGCCCCAGCATTTT
TRBD1	few	TRBV28	TRBJ1-5	CASSFSSRDRKNQPQHF	TGTGCCAGCAGTTTTTCCTCCCGGGACAGGAAGAATCAGCCCCAGCATTTT
TRBD1	few	TRBV7-3	TRBJ2-1	CASGQGNEQFF	TGTGCCAGCGGACAGGGAAATGAGCAGTTCTTC
-	-	TRBV7-2	TRBJ2-2	CASSLSRGLTGELFF	TGTGCCAGCAGCTTAAGTCGGGGATTAACCGGGGAGCTGTTTTTT
-	-	TRBV18	TRBJ2-7	CASSPRGEGGGYEQYF	TGTGCCAGCTCACCCAGAGGAGAAGGGGGGGGCTACGAGCAGTACTTC
-	once	TRBV2	TRBJ1-2	CASSSPITGGYTF	TGTGCCAGCAGTTCCCCCATTACGGGGGGCTACACCTTC
-	-	TRBV7-3	TRBJ2-2	CASSLILGGTGELFF	TGTGCCAGCAGCTTAATCCTAGGAGGTACCGGGGAGCTGTTTTTT
-	many	TRBV6-2/TRBV6-3	TRBJ2-7	CASSLLSYEQYF	TGTGCCAGCAGTCTCCTATCCTACGAGCAGTACTTC
TRBD2	-	TRBV7-7	TRBJ2-5	CASSFSGRRETQYF	TGTGCTAGCAGCTTTAGCGGGAGGAGGGAGACCCAGTACTTC
-	-	TRBV29-1	TRBJ1-2	CSVDQGSGYTF	TGCAGCGTTGACCAGGGAAGCGGCTACACCTTC
TRBD1	-	TRBV4-1	TRBJ1-1	CASSRTGTVNTEAFF	TGCGCCAGCAGCCGAACCGGGACAGTGAACACTGAAGCTTTCTTT
TRBD2	-	TRBV20-1	TRBJ2-1	CSASAQREGIYNEQFF	TGCAGTGCTAGTGCCCAGCGGGAGGGGATCTACAATGAGCAGTTCTTC
-	-	TRBV11-3	TRBJ1-3	CASSFQGNTIYF	TGTGCCAGCAGCTTCCAGGGAAACACCATATATTTT
-	-	TRBV9	TRBJ2-3	CASSVLGTSTDTQYF	TGTGCCAGCAGCGTGCTAGGGACTAGCACAGATACGCAGTATTTT
-	-	TRBV29-1	TRBJ1-4	CSVSIMGQPHGGEKLFF	TGCAGCGTTAGCATAATGGGCCAGCCCCATGGTGGTGAAAAACTGTTTTTT
-	few	TRBV29-1	TRBJ1-2	CSVDVQGTWGYTF	TGCAGCGTTGATGTACAGGGAACGTGGGGCTACACCTTC
-	-	TRBV30	TRBJ1-4	CAWSDWSGLIEKLFF	TGTGCCTGGAGTGATTGGAGCGGACTAATTGAAAAACTGTTTTTT
TRBD2	-	TRBV11-2	TRBJ2-3	CASSPGLAGGSDTQYF	TGTGCCAGCAGCCCGGGACTAGCGGGAGGGTCAGATACGCAGTATTTT
-	-	TRBV2	TRBJ1-1	CASSLGPNTEAFF	TGTGCCAGCAGCTTGGGGCCGAACACTGAAGCTTTCTTT
TRBD2	once	TRBV7-2	TRBJ2-6	CASRALAAGANVLTF	TGTGCCAGCAGGGCCCTAGCGGCTGGGGCCAACGTCCTGACTTTC
TRBD2	-	TRBV9	TRBJ2-3	CASSVDLNGRTDTQYF	TGTGCCAGCAGCGTAGATCTGAACGGGAGGACAGATACGCAGTATTTT
TRBD1	-	TRBV11-3	TRBJ2-2	CASSPGTGRTTGELFF	TGTGCCAGCAGCCCTGGGACAGGGAGGACCACCGGGGAGCTGTTTTTT
-	-	TRBV18	TRBJ2-1	CASSPPNSINNEQFF	TGTGCCAGCTCACCACCGAACAGTATAAACAATGAGCAGTTCTTC
-	-	TRBV19	TRBJ2-3	CASSTRRREKGDTQYF	TGTGCCAGTAGTACCCGCCGCAGGGAAAAGGGAGATACGCAGTATTTT